This T cell receptor beta chain was documented in a study of OX40 agonist ivuxolimab in advanced cancers. The assay was immunoSEQ multiplex PCR, and TCRdb's table has in-frame clones only and misses some. Among tens of thousands of clones, 80% to 90% were seen once, and the ten largest hold around 0.6%. The CDR3 loop spans 13 amino acids. Germline V gene lookup returns CDR1 MNHEY and CDR2 SVGAGI. This clone occurred once. One end of the junction fails to match germline, which may point to a read error. The source was CD4+ or CD8+ T cells sorted from blood, collected in a trial of the OX40 agonist ivuxolimab. The rearrangement joins TRBV6-5 to TRBJ1-6; D is unresolved. This TCR was recovered from an adult with an advanced solid tumor such as melanoma, head and neck, liver or kidney cancer. CDR3 region: CASSYSKSSPPHF. The CDR3 DNA reads TGTGCCAGCAGTTACTCGAAAAGTTCACCCCCCCACTTT.